The rows below give T cell receptor beta chains drawn from one sample of a study. In TCRdb, the RT-PCR reads were re-called with MiXCR into one record per CDR3 protein. This table holds approximately 720,000 distinct CDR3 sequences, 11% to 15% found once. Sequencing was done on a sample of memory CD4+ T cells from blood. These receptors were obtained from a female donor in good health, serving as a healthy control. CDR3s leave out the opening cysteine and the closing phenylalanine or tryptophan.

TRBJ2-1	TRBV5-1	ASSVLASSSYNEQF
TRBJ2-1	TRBV4-2	ASSQDRGGSGIGYEDEQF
TRBJ1-4	TRBV5-1	ASSLVGQGVEKLF
TRBJ2-3	TRBV7-2	ASSIRTSGRVDTQY
TRBJ2-4	TRBV6-1	ASSGPGGALAKNIQY
TRBJ2-3	TRBV12-3/TRBV12-4	ASSDRDLKPDTQY
TRBJ1-1	TRBV29-1	SVVGDTEAF
TRBJ2-5	TRBV2	ASKLAGETQY
TRBJ2-3	TRBV2	ASGARTDTQY
TRBJ2-1	TRBV7-3	ASSSATYNEQF
TRBJ2-3	TRBV29-1	SAVAVSTDTQY
TRBJ2-7	TRBV9	ASSIDRDYEQY
TRBJ2-7	TRBV6-2/TRBV6-3	ASRSGLAGYEQN
TRBJ1-2	TRBV5-1	ASSLLPGQGVSGYT
TRBJ1-5	TRBV11-2	ASSADALSNQPQH
TRBJ2-1	TRBV20-1	SARDPARAGGRNEQF
TRBJ1-1	TRBV29-1	SVSWNTEAF
TRBJ2-7	TRBV20-1	SASRVSEQY
TRBJ1-3	TRBV4-1	ASSLGSRSGNTIY
TRBJ2-7	TRBV6-2/TRBV6-3	ASMRGPYEQY
TRBJ1-1	TRBV2	ASSVYSGSTEAF
TRBJ1-5	TRBV15	ATSSIRGSNQPQH
TRBJ2-3	TRBV20-1	SAPSQGTDTQY
TRBJ2-7	TRBV28	ASRIAGGVWEQY
TRBJ1-1	TRBV20-1	SLYPGSTEAF
TRBJ1-1	TRBV5-1	ASSLQGSDTEAF
TRBJ1-4	TRBV7-6	ASSLWSMGTGVEKLF
TRBJ2-3	TRBV20-1	SAINSGQGSVTQY
TRBJ1-2	TRBV11-2	ASSVNPGSDSNYGYT
TRBJ2-1	TRBV3-1	ASSQPLGSGGGGSYNEQF
TRBJ1-6	TRBV6-5	ASSYFPGTLGSPLH
TRBJ2-3	TRBV18	ASSPLSGDTQY
TRBJ1-4	TRBV7-2	ASSPLGRDNEKLF
TRBJ1-3	TRBV4-1	ASSLQAGGSGNTIY
TRBJ1-4	TRBV6-1	ASSDGQGREKLF
TRBJ1-4	TRBV11-2	ASSSSGGAREKLF
TRBJ2-1	TRBV27	ASNPRGRWNEQF
TRBJ1-4	TRBV5-8	ASSFDSNEKLF
TRBJ2-1	TRBV5-8	ASSRTPGTNSYNEQF
TRBJ1-1	TRBV11-2	ASSQIGSTEAF
TRBJ2-1	TRBV28	ASSPPPGSEGNEQF
TRBJ1-1	TRBV20-1	SAGQRTEAF
TRBJ1-6	TRBV18	ASSPMTGEFNPLH
TRBJ2-7	TRBV20-1	SARVVRGEQY
TRBJ2-5	TRBV5-1	ASSLASVQETQY
TRBJ2-7	TRBV13	ASRRNNRGSVYEQY
TRBJ2-1	TRBV6-7	ARIQVAGGRDEQF
TRBJ1-2	TRBV7-9	ASSLGNSNYGYT
TRBJ2-4	TRBV5-1	ASSLGGQSRIQY
TRBJ2-7	TRBV20-1	SALPPAGAHEQY
TRBJ2-7	TRBV6-5	ASSWDSYEQY
TRBJ1-1	TRBV20-1	SARDTRSGGTEAF
TRBJ1-1	TRBV7-2	ASSLWTGGMNTEAF
TRBJ2-4	TRBV6-5	ASSYGGSYGNIQY